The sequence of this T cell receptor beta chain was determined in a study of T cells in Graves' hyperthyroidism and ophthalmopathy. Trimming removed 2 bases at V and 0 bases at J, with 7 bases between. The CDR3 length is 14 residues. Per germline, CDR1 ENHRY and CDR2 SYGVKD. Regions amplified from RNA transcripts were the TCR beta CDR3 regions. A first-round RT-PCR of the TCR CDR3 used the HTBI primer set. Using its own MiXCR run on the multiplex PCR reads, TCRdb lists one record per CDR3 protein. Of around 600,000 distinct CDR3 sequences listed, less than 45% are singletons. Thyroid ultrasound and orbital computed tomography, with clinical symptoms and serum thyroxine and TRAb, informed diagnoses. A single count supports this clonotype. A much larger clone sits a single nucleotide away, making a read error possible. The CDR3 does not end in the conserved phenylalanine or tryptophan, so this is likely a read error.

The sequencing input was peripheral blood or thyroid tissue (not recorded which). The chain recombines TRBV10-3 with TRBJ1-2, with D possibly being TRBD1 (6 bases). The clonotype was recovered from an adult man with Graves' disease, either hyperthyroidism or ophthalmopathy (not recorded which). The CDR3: CAISEGQTNYGYTL. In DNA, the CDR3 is TGTGCCATCAGTGAGGGACAGACTAACTATGGCTACACCCTC.